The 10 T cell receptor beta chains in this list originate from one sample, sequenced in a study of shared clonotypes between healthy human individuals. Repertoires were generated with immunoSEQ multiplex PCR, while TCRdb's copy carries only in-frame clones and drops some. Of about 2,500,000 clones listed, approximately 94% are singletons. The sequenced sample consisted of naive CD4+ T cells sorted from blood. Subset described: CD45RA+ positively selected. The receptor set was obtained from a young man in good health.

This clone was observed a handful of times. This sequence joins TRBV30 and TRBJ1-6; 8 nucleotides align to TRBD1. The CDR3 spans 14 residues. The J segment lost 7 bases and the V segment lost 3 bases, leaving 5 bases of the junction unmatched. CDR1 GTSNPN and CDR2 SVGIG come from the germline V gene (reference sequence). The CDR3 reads CAWSQRQGNSPLHF. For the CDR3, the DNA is TGTGCCTGGAGCCAGCGACAGGGGAATTCACCCCTCCACTTT.

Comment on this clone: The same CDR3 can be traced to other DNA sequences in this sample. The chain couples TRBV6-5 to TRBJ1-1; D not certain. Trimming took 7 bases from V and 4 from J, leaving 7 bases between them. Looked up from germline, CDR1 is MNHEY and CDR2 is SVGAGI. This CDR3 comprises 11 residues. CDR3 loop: CASTVGTEAFF. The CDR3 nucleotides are TGTGCCAGCACAGTGGGCACTGAAGCTTTCTTT.

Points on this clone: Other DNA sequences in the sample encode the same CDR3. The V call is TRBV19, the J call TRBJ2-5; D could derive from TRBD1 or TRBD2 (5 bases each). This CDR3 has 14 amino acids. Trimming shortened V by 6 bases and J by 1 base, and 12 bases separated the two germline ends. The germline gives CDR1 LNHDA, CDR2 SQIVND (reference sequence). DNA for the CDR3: TGTGCCAGTAGCCTGACCGGGACCCAAGAGACCCAGTACTTC. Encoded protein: CASSLTGTQETQYF.

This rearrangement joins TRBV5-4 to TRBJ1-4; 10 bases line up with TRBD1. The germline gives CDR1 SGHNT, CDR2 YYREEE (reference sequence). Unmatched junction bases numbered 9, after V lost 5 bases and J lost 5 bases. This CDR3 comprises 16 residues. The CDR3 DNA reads TGTGCCAGCAGTACCGGGACAGGGGCCTCCAATGAAAAACTGTTTTTT. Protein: CASSTGTGASNEKLFF.

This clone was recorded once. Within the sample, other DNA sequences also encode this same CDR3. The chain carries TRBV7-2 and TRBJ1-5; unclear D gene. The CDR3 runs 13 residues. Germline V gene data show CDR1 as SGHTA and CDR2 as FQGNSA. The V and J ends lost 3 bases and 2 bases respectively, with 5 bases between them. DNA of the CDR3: TGTGCCAGCAGCTTGGACGGCAATCAGCCCCAGCATTTT. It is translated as CASSLDGNQPQHF.

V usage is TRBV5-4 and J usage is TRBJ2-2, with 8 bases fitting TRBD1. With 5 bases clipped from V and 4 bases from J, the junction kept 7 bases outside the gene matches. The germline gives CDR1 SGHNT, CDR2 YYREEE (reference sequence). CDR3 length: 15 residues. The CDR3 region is CASRQDREATGELFF. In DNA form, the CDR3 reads TGTGCCAGCAGACAGGACAGGGAGGCCACCGGGGAGCTGTTTTTT.

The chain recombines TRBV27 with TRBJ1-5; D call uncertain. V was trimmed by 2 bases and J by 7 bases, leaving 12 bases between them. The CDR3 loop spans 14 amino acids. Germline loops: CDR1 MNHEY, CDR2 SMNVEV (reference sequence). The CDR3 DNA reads TGTGCCAGCAGTTTAGAAGGGTTGGGCCAGCCCCAGCATTTT. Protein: CASSLEGLGQPQHF.

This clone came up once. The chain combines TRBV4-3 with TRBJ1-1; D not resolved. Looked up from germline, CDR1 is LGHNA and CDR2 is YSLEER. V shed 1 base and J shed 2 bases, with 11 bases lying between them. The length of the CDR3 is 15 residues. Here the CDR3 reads CASSQGANVNTEAFF. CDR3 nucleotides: TGCGCCAGCAGCCAAGGAGCTAATGTTAACACTGAAGCTTTCTTT.

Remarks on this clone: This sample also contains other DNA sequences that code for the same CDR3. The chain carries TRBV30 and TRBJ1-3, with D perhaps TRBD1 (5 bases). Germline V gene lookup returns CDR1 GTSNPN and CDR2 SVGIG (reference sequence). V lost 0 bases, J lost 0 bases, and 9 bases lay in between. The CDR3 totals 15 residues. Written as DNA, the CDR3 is TGTGCCTGGAGTGTGGGCGGGGGCTCTGGAAACACCATATATTTT. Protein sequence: CAWSVGGGSGNTIYF.

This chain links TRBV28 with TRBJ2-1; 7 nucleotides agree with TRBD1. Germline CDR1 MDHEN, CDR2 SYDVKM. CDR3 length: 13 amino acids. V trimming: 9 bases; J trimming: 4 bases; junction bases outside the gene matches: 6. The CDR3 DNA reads TGTGCCAGTAGGACAGGTGTTTACAATGAGCAGTTCTTC. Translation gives CASRTGVYNEQFF. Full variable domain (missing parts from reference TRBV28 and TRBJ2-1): DVKVTQSSRYLVKRTGEKVFLECVQDMDHENMFWYRQDPGLGLRLIYFSYDVKMKEKGDIPEGYSVSREKKERFSLILESASTNQTSMYLCASRTGVYNEQFFGPGTRLTVL.